Shown below are 22 T cell receptor beta chains from a single sample sequenced in a study of cytomegalovirus exposure and HLA in healthy donors. PCR amplification relied on 60 Vbeta primers (plus 13 Jbeta primers). Libraries were prepared by immunoSEQ multiplex PCR; TCRdb keeps only in-frame clonotypes and omits some of them. The repertoire holds over 100,000 clones, with 75% to 85% as singletons. Sequences were obtained from PBMCs. The receptor set was obtained from a female donor in good health and CMV-seropositive.

The chain uses TRBV4-1 and TRBJ2-2; 15 positions agree with TRBD2. The germline V gene encodes CDR1 MGHRA and CDR2 YSYEKL. The CDR3 runs 20 residues. The V and J ends lost 8 bases and 6 bases, in that order; junction bases with no gene match: 19. CDR3 region: CASFLGPAGLAGGGAGELFF. The CDR3 DNA follows: TGCGCCAGCTTCTTAGGACCCGCCGGACTAGCGGGAGGGGGTGCCGGGGAGCTGTTTTTT.

V usage is TRBV7-9 and J usage is TRBJ1-3; a weak D match, TRBD1 (5 bases). In germline, CDR1 is SEHNR, CDR2 FQNEAQ (reference sequence). CDR3 length: 18 amino acids. The ends were cut back, 5 bases at V and 1 base at J, with 21 bases in the middle. CDR3 sequence: CASSIRPETEVSGNTIYF. CDR3 in DNA: TGTGCCAGCAGCATTAGACCCGAGACAGAAGTGTCTGGAAACACCATATATTTT.

The CDR3: CASVGSSYNEQFF. The CDR3 nucleotides read TGTGCCAGTGTAGGGAGCTCCTACAATGAGCAGTTCTTC. The rearrangement joins TRBV2 to TRBJ2-1; tentatively, D is TRBD2 (5 bases). Germline-derived CDR1 and CDR2 are SNHLY and FYNNEI. V shed 9 bases and J shed 0 bases, with 9 bases lying between them. CDR3 length equals 13 residues.

This clone was seen only once. The gene calls are TRBV7-9 and TRBJ2-5, with a possible D match to TRBD2 (5 bases). Trimming left V 1 base short and J 9 bases short, with 15 bases between. Germline CDR1 reads SEHNR; CDR2 reads FQNEAQ (reference sequence). The CDR3 is 14 residues long. The CDR3 sequence is CASSLVTARAAQYF. The DNA for the CDR3 is TGTGCCAGCAGCTTAGTGACGGCGCGGGCGGCCCAGTACTTC. Supplemented by reference TRBV7-9 and TRBJ2-5, the full variable domain reads DTGVSQNPRHKITKRGQNVTFRCDPISEHNRLYWYRQTLGQGPEFLTYFQNEAQLEKSRLLSDRFSAERPKGSFSTLEIQRTEQGDSAMYLCASSLVTARAAQYFGPGTRLLVL.

The V gene is TRBV7-2, the J gene TRBJ2-7; 7 bases align to TRBD1. Germline CDR1 reads SGHTA; CDR2 reads FQGNSA. The CDR3 has 15 residues. Germline trimming cut 5 bases from V and 3 bases from J; bases unmatched to any gene: 10. The CDR3 coding sequence is TGTGCCAGCAGCCCTAGGGCAGGGGGACGCTACGAGCAGTACTTC. Translated: CASSPRAGGRYEQYF. The full variable domain, completed using reference TRBV7-2 and TRBJ2-7, is GAGVSQSPSNKVTEKGKDVELRCDPISGHTALYWYRQSLGQGLEFLIYFQGNSAPDKSGLPSDRFSAERTGGSVSTLTIQRTQQEDSAVYLCASSPRAGGRYEQYFGPGTRLTVT.

The chain employs TRBV11-2 and TRBJ2-3; the D gene is possibly TRBD2 (6 bases). The length of the CDR3 is 14 residues. CDR1 is SGHAT, CDR2 FQNNGV, per germline. Trimming removed 3 bases at V and 4 bases at J, with 11 bases between. In nucleotides, the CDR3 is TGTGCCAGCAGCTTCGGGGGTTACGCAGATACGCAGTATTTT. Its protein is CASSFGGYADTQYF.

J is TRBJ2-2 and V is TRBV28, with 10 bases matching TRBD1. Germline assignment: CDR1 MDHEN and CDR2 SYDVKM. J was trimmed by 2 bases and V by 8 bases; bases with no gene match: 2. This CDR3 region has 14 residues. The CDR3 region has the DNA TGTGCCAGCCGGGACAGGGGAAACACCGGGGAGCTGTTTTTT. This codes for CASRDRGNTGELFF.

The chain links TRBV6-6 to TRBJ2-7, with D unresolved. V dropped 6 bases and J dropped 0 bases, with 15 bases sitting between them. The germline V gene encodes CDR1 MNHNY and CDR2 SVGAGI (reference sequence). The CDR3 is 15 residues long. CDR3 loop: CASSRVVLSSYEQYF. For the CDR3, the DNA is TGTGCCAGCAGCCGGGTCGTCCTAAGCTCCTACGAGCAGTACTTC.

The chain employs TRBV2 and TRBJ1-1; 7 bases agree with TRBD1. Trimming removed 7 bases from V and 4 bases from J; junction bases left unmatched: 9. Germline loops: CDR1 SNHLY, CDR2 FYNNEI. This CDR3 is built from 14 residues. Here the CDR3 DNA reads TGTGCCAGCACCCGGACAGGTCGGGGCACTGAAGCTTTCTTT. It specifies CASTRTGRGTEAFF.

The chain carries TRBV2 and TRBJ1-1; D is undetermined. Between the trimmed V and J ends, which lost 3 bases and 7 bases, there was a span of 9 bases. Germline CDR1 reads SNHLY; CDR2 reads FYNNEI. This CDR3 region has 12 residues. In DNA form, the CDR3 reads TGTGCCAGCAGTGACGCGGGGTTTGAAGCTTTCTTT. Protein product: CASSDAGFEAFF. The full variable domain, its missing parts supplied by reference TRBV2 and TRBJ1-1, is EPEVTQTPSHQVTQMGQEVILRCVPISNHLYFYWYRQILGQKVEFLVSFYNNEISEKSEIFDDQFSVERPDGSNFTLKIRSTKLEDSAMYFCASSDAGFEAFFGQGTRLTVV.

This chain uses TRBV28 with TRBJ1-4; D not resolved. The CDR3 is 15 amino acids. CDR1 and CDR2 (germline): MDHEN, SYDVKM. Trimming pared 0 bases from V and 3 bases from J, leaving 8 bases between. This CDR3 is CASSLWGMANEKLFF. DNA for the CDR3: TGTGCCAGCAGTTTATGGGGCATGGCTAATGAAAAACTGTTTTTT.

Only one count was recorded for this clone. This chain connects TRBV25-1 to TRBJ2-5; D is undetermined. The V end was cut by 3 bases, the J end by 1 base, with 6 bases between. CDR1 is MGHDK, CDR2 SYGVNS, per germline. This CDR3 has 13 residues. The CDR3 reads CASSDTFQETQYF. The CDR3 bases are TGTGCCAGCAGTGATACTTTCCAAGAGACCCAGTACTTC.

The gene calls are TRBV28 and TRBJ2-1; perhaps TRBD2 as D (7 bases). Germline V lookup: CDR1 MDHEN, CDR2 SYDVKM. The CDR3 extends over 14 amino acids. V lost 5 bases and J lost 7, with 15 bases in between. CDR3 DNA: TGTGCCAGCAGTCCCGGGGGGCCGGGGAATGAGCAGTTCTTC. This gives the protein CASSPGGPGNEQFF.

With regard to this clone: Distinct nucleotide sequences in the sample also encode this CDR3. For the CDR3, the DNA is TGCGCCAGCAGCTTGGGAAACTACGAGCAGTACTTC. This gives the protein CASSLGNYEQYF. The chain links TRBV5-1 to TRBJ2-5; D is unresolved. The J call could be wrong; TRBJ2-7 is a better fit for the DNA end. CDR3 length: 12 residues. CDR1 and CDR2 (germline): SGHRS, YFSETQ.

This clone was detected only once. This sequence joins TRBV7-9 and TRBJ2-1, with D possibly matching TRBD2 (6 bases). Germline V gives CDR1 SEHNR, CDR2 FQNEAQ (reference sequence). V was clipped by 7 bases and J by 7 bases, with 17 bases between them. The CDR3 runs to 14 residues. The CDR3 DNA is TGTGCCAGCAACCAAGGGTGGGGGGATAATGAGCAGTTCTTC. This gives the protein CASNQGWGDNEQFF.

As for this clone: This sample also contains other DNA sequences that code for the same CDR3. V usage is TRBV29-1 and J usage is TRBJ1-2, with 7 bases aligning to TRBD1. The ends lost 6 bases at V and 6 bases at J; junction bases unmatched: 10. This CDR3 is 13 amino acids long. CDR1 and CDR2 (germline): SQVTM, ANQGSEA. In DNA form, the CDR3 reads TGCAGCGTACTTACAGGGGAAGAGGATGGCTACACCTTC. Translated: CSVLTGEEDGYTF.

This chain joins TRBV18 and TRBJ2-1; TRBD2 matches at 7 bases. The germline V gene encodes CDR1 KGHSH and CDR2 LQKENI. CDR3 size: 16 residues. Trimming took 4 bases from V and 4 from J; bases not matched to a gene: 10. In DNA, the CDR3 is TGTGCCAGCTCACGAGCCGAGACTAGCAGTTACAATGAGCAGTTCTTC. This codes for CASSRAETSSYNEQFF.

A remark on this clone: Other DNA sequences within the sample encode an identical CDR3. The chain recombines TRBV19 with TRBJ2-3, with D possibly TRBD1 on 7 matching bases. Per germline, CDR1 LNHDA and CDR2 SQIVND (reference sequence). The ends were cut back, 0 bases at V and 0 bases at J, with 13 bases in the middle. The CDR3 has 17 residues. The CDR3 coding sequence is TGTGCCAGTAGTATAGACCCACAGGGGACTAGCACAGATACGCAGTATTTT. This encodes CASSIDPQGTSTDTQYF.

This clone was found a few times. The chain has TRBV2 and TRBJ1-2; possible D gene TRBD1, 5 bases. The CDR3 runs 12 residues. Deletions cut 7 bases from V and 7 bases from J, with 13 bases between. Germline lookup yields CDR1 SNHLY and CDR2 FYNNEI. The CDR3 region is CASMAGYVGYTF. The CDR3 coding sequence is TGTGCCAGCATGGCAGGGTATGTTGGCTACACCTTC.

This sequence joins TRBV11-1 and TRBJ1-1; no reliable D call. The V gene's germline CDR1 is SGHAT and CDR2 FQDESV (reference sequence). The ends were cut back, 5 bases at V and 4 bases at J, with 11 bases in the middle. This CDR3 is 13 amino acids long. The CDR3 is CASSVGLSTEAFF. CDR3 coding DNA: TGTGCCAGCAGCGTAGGGCTCTCCACTGAAGCTTTCTTT.

This clone was observed a single time. The rearrangement links TRBV5-4 to TRBJ2-7, with TRBD2 matching over 10 bases. From germline, CDR1 is SGHNT and CDR2 YYREEE (reference sequence). The CDR3 runs 16 residues. With 4 bases clipped from V and 0 bases from J, the junction kept 7 bases outside the gene matches. CDR3 sequence: CASSKSGTSASYEQYF. The CDR3 nucleotides are TGTGCCAGCAGCAAGTCCGGGACTAGCGCCTCCTACGAGCAGTACTTC.

The chain is built from TRBV19 and TRBJ1-5, with D perhaps TRBD1 (5 bases). Between the trimmed V and J ends, which lost 6 bases and 0 bases, there was a span of 9 bases. CDR3 size: 14 residues. In germline, CDR1 is LNHDA, CDR2 SQIVND (reference sequence). DNA of the CDR3: TGTGCCAGTAGGTTGACAGTTAGCAATCAGCCCCAGCATTTT. Amino acids: CASRLTVSNQPQHF.